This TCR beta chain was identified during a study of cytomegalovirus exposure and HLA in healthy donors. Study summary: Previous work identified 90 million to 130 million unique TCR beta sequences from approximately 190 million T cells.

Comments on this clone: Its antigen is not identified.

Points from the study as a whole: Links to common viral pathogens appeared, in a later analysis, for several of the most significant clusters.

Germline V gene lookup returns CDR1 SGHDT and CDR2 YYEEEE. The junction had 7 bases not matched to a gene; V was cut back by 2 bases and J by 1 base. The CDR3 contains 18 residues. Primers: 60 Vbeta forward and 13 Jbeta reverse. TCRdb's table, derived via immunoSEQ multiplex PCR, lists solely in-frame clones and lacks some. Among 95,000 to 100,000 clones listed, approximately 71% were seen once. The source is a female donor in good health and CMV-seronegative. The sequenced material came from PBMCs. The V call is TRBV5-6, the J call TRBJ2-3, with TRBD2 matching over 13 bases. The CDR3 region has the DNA TGTGCCAGCAGCTTCTCGACTAGCGGGAGGAGGGGCACAGATACGCAGTATTTT. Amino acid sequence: CASSFSTSGRRGTDTQYF.